The entry below gives a single T cell receptor beta chain sequence along with its context. Its antigen is unidentified. The CDR3 totals 15 residues. Germline assignment: CDR1 MDHEN and CDR2 SYDVKM. The V and J ends lost 3 bases and 3 bases, in that order; junction bases with no gene match: 6. This entry comes from a study of Ad26.COV2.S vaccination and SARS-CoV-2 variants. At the level of the study: The COV1001 Ad26.COV2.S trial arm included the donor. Whole-study results and caveats: Substantial breadth was reportedly displayed by spike-specific CD8+ and CD4+ T cell responses after vaccination. Analyses that measured TCR breadth and depth may have underestimated total T cell responses.

Here immunoSEQ multiplex PCR was the method, and the copy in TCRdb shows in-frame clones only, minus some. The data contain around 300,000 clones, around 88% of them seen just once; the ten biggest clones take up about 10%. The treatment: about 20 received Ad26.COV2.S at low or high dose, single or two shots; several received placebo; per-sample allocation not given. Sampling occurred on day 63 after the first vaccine or placebo injection. The chain links TRBV28 to TRBJ2-7; the match to TRBD2 covers 9 bases. The source was peripheral blood, collected in a trial of Ad26.COV2.S vaccine versus placebo. This TCR derives from a person aged 18-60 years who received the Ad26.COV2.S COVID-19 vaccine or a placebo. The CDR3 DNA sequence: TGTGCCAGCAGTTTCTTTGGCGGGGGGGACTACGAGCAGTACTTC. Translation gives CASSFFGGGDYEQYF. The full variable domain, completed using reference TRBV28 and TRBJ2-7, is DVKVTQSSRYLVKRTGEKVFLECVQDMDHENMFWYRQDPGLGLRLIYFSYDVKMKEKGDIPEGYSVSREKKERFSLILESASTNQTSMYLCASSFFGGGDYEQYFGPGTRLTVT.